The clone carrying this T cell receptor (beta chain) was counted between two and nine times. Its antigen is not known. The data were obtained in a study of response to subunit inactivated influenza vaccine. TCRdb re-called the RT-PCR reads with MiXCR, one entry per CDR3 protein. The sample yields roughly 670,000 distinct CDR3 sequences, roughly 15% seen once. Notes on the study in general: Authors suggested each seasonal flu vaccination may recruit only limited numbers of new T cells.

The source is a man between 50 and 59 years old who received an inactivated influenza vaccine. This specimen consisted of PBMCs from blood, obtained approximately 15 days before vaccination.

DNA for the CDR3: TGCAGTGCCCTGACAGGGGAGGGCAATCAGCCCCAGCATTTT. Its protein is CSALTGEGNQPQHF. The chain combines TRBV20-1 with TRBJ1-5; 8 bases align to TRBD1. Germline V gene sequence: CDR1 DFQATT, CDR2 SNEGSKA (reference sequence). The J segment lost 2 bases and the V segment lost 6 bases, leaving 6 bases of the junction unmatched. The length of the CDR3 is 14 residues.